The 12 T cell receptor beta chains below were found in one sample sequenced in a study of cytomegalovirus exposure and HLA in healthy donors. The PCR made use of 60 Vbeta and 13 Jbeta primers. The repertoire was sequenced with immunoSEQ multiplex PCR; TCRdb's copy has only in-frame clones and lacks some. This table holds roughly 100,000 clones, roughly 70% found once. The sample taken for sequencing was PBMCs. The receptors shown here come from a woman under 30 in good health and CMV-seropositive.

Turning to this clone: One end of the junction is discordant with germline, which a read error may explain. The V gene is TRBV7-7, the J gene TRBJ2-1, with D perhaps matching TRBD2 (6 bases). The CDR3 has 17 residues. CDR1 is SSHAT, CDR2 FNYEAQ, per germline (reference sequence). This CDR3 reads CASSLAKEGTGYNEQFF. CDR3 DNA: TGTGCTAGCAGCTTAGCGAAGGAGGGAACAGGTTACAATGAGCAGTTCTTC.

The rearrangement joins TRBV14 to TRBJ1-2; the match to TRBD1 covers 8 bases. This CDR3 spans 13 amino acids. Per the germline V gene, CDR1 is SGHDN and CDR2 is FVKESK. V gave up 4 bases and J gave up 8 bases; unmatched junction bases: 6. The CDR3: CASSPWTGNGYTF. The CDR3 bases are TGTGCCAGCAGCCCCTGGACAGGGAACGGCTACACCTTC.

The J gene is TRBJ1-5, the V gene TRBV15, with 8 bases that match TRBD1. This CDR3 comprises 18 residues. Germline V gene sequence: CDR1 LNHNV, CDR2 YYDKDF (reference sequence). The V and J ends lost 3 bases and 3 bases, in that order; junction bases with no gene match: 13. CDR3 in amino acids: CATSSSRGQDLLNQPQHF. Here the CDR3 DNA reads TGTGCCACCAGCAGCTCCAGGGGGCAAGACCTGCTCAATCAGCCCCAGCATTTT.

In the case of this clone: Other DNA sequences in the sample encode the same CDR3. The chain has TRBV7-2 and TRBJ2-7, with a weak D call TRBD2 (6 bases). V was pared by 5 bases and J by 4 bases, with 9 bases between. The CDR3 is made up of 12 amino acids. CDR1 is SGHTA, CDR2 FQGNSA, per germline. Written as DNA, the CDR3 is TGTGCCAGCAGCCGGAGCGGGTACGAGCAGTACTTC. Translating it yields CASSRSGYEQYF.

This clone has a count of ten or more. The chain has TRBV4-3 and TRBJ1-6; D is possibly TRBD1 (5 bases). V shed 0 bases and J shed 6 bases, with 15 bases lying between them. Per germline, CDR1 LGHNA and CDR2 YSLEER. The CDR3 spans 17 residues. CDR3 protein: CASSQDLDDSLNSPLHF. The CDR3 DNA follows: TGCGCCAGCAGCCAAGATCTTGACGACAGCCTTAATTCACCCCTCCACTTT.

The chain uses TRBV27 and TRBJ2-3; no clear D gene. This CDR3 has 12 residues. V was trimmed by 5 bases and J by 4 bases, leaving 7 bases between them. Germline V gene sequence: CDR1 MNHEY, CDR2 SMNVEV (reference sequence). CDR3 loop: CASSPGSDTQYF. The DNA for the CDR3 is TGTGCCAGCAGTCCAGGATCAGATACGCAGTATTTT.

The table lists this clone with a few counts. The chain is built from TRBV4-2 and TRBJ2-7, with TRBD1 matching 8 bases. Germline trimming cut 1 base from V and 2 bases from J; bases unmatched to any gene: 7. The CDR3 contains 16 residues. Germline CDR1 reads LGHNA; CDR2 reads YNFKEQ. The CDR3 here is CASSQARTGSTYEQYF. The CDR3 region has the DNA TGTGCCAGCAGCCAAGCGCGGACAGGGTCTACCTACGAGCAGTACTTC.

The rearrangement uses TRBV9 and TRBJ2-2; 8 nucleotides agree with TRBD2. The CDR3 loop spans 17 amino acids. Germline lookup yields CDR1 SGDLS and CDR2 YYNGEE. Germline trimming cut 2 bases from V and 4 bases from J; bases unmatched to any gene: 10. CDR3 DNA sequence: TGTGCCAGCAGCGTCCCTACTAGCGGTCGGGGCACCGGGGAGCTGTTTTTT. It is translated as CASSVPTSGRGTGELFF.

This clone was found a few times. The gene calls are TRBV11-2 and TRBJ2-1; 8 bases are a match to TRBD2. The CDR3 is 16 amino acids. The germline V gene encodes CDR1 SGHAT and CDR2 FQNNGV. Unmatched junction bases numbered 11, after V lost 4 bases and J lost 6 bases. The CDR3 is CASSSSGTSYINEQFF. CDR3 DNA sequence: TGTGCCAGCAGCTCATCCGGGACTAGTTATATCAATGAGCAGTTCTTC.

This clone was seen more than once but under ten times. The chain is built from TRBV27 and TRBJ2-7, with a weak D call TRBD1 (5 bases). The length of the CDR3 is 14 residues. The V end lost 4 bases, the J end lost 0 bases, and 10 bases lay between the germline ends. Germline CDR1 MNHEY, CDR2 SMNVEV (reference sequence). CDR3 nucleotides: TGTGCCAGCAGTTCAGGGTTAGGCTCCTACGAGCAGTACTTC. Encoded protein: CASSSGLGSYEQYF.

The chain links TRBV7-6 to TRBJ2-7; 8 bases match TRBD2. Germline CDR1 SGHVS, CDR2 FNYEAQ. This CDR3 has 15 amino acids. The J segment lost 1 base and the V segment lost 5 bases, leaving 7 bases of the junction unmatched. The CDR3 DNA reads TGTGCCAGCAGCACAGCCCCGGGGGGGTCCTACGAGCAGTACTTC. It encodes CASSTAPGGSYEQYF. Complete variable domain (other parts from reference TRBV7-6 and TRBJ2-7): GAGVSQSPRYKVTKRGQDVALRCDPISGHVSLYWYRQALGQGPEFLTYFNYEAQQDKSGLPNDRFSAERPEGSISTLTIQRTEQRDSAMYRCASSTAPGGSYEQYFGPGTRLTVT.

The rearrangement links TRBV11-1 to TRBJ1-4; D might be TRBD1 (6 bases). The CDR3 runs to 18 residues. Looked up from germline, CDR1 is SGHAT and CDR2 is FQDESV (reference sequence). V was cut by 1 base and J by 8 bases, with 23 bases left in between. The DNA for the CDR3 is TGTGCCAGCAGCTTAGGTTCGGGGGGCGATAGCCGCGGCGAAAAACTGTTTTTT. Translating gives CASSLGSGGDSRGEKLFF. The full variable domain, in which reference TRBV11-1 and TRBJ1-4 provide the parts outside the CDR3, is EAEVAQSPRYKITEKSQAVAFWCDPISGHATLYWYRQILGQGPELLVQFQDESVVDDSQLPKDRFSAERLKGVDSTLKIQPAELGDSAMYLCASSLGSGGDSRGEKLFFGSGTQLSVL.